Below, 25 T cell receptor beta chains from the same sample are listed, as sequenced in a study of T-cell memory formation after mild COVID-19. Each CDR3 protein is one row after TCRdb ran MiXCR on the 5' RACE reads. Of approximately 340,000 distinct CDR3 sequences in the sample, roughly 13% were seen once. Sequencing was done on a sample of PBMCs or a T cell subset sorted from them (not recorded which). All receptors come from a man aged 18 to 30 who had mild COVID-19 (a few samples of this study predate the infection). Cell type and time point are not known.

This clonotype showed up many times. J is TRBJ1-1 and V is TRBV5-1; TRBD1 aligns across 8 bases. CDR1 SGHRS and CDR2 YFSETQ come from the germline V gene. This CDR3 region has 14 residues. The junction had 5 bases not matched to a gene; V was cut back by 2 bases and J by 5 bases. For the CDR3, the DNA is TGCGCCAGCAGCTTTATGACAGGGGCTACTGAAGCTTTCTTT. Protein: CASSFMTGATEAFF.

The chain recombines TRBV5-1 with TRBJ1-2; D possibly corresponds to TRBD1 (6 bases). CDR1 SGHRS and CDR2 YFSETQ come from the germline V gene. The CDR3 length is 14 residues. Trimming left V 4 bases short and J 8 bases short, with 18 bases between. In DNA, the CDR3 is TGCGCCAGCAGCCCTCAATCAGGGGCTGGAGGCTACACCTTC. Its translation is CASSPQSGAGGYTF.

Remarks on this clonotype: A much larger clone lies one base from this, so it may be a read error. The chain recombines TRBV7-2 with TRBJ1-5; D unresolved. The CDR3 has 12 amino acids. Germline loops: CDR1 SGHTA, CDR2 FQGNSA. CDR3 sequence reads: CARSSGSQPQHF. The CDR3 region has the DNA TGTGCCAGAAGCTCTGGTAGTCAGCCCCAGCATTTT.

For the CDR3, the DNA is TGTGCCAGCAGCGCCCCCCGGACTAGCGGTACAGAGACCCAGTACTTC. It codes for CASSAPRTSGTETQYF. The V and J genes are TRBV9 and TRBJ2-5; 10 bases are a match to TRBD2. The CDR3 sequence is 16 residues long. Trimming cost V 3 bases and J 4 bases; bases outside gene matches: 9. Germline V gives CDR1 SGDLS, CDR2 YYNGEE.

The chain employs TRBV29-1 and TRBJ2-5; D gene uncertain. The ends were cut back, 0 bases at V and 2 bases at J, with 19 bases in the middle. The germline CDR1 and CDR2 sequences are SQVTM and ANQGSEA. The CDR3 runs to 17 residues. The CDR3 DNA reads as TGCAGCGTTGAAGATGTTTTTTCCCTAGGATCGCAAGAGACCCAGTACTTC. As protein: CSVEDVFSLGSQETQYF.

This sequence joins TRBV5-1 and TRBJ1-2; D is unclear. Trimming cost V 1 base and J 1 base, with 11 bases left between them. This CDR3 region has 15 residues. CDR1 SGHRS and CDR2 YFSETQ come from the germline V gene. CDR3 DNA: TGCGCCAGCAGCTTGTTTTCCCACAATAACTATGGCTACACCTTC. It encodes CASSLFSHNNYGYTF.

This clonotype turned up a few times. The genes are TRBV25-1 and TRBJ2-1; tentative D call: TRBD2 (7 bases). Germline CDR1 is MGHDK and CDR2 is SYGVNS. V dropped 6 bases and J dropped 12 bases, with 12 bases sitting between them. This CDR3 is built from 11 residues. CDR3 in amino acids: CASSEGGAQFF. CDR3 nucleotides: TGTGCCAGCAGCGAAGGGGGGGCGCAGTTCTTC.

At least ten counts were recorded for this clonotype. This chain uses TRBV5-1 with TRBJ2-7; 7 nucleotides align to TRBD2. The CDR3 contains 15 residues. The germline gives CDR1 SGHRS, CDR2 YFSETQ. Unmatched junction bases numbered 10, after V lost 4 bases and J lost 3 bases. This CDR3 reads CASSPGLAVLYEQYF. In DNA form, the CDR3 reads TGCGCCAGCAGCCCCGGGCTAGCGGTCCTCTACGAGCAGTACTTC. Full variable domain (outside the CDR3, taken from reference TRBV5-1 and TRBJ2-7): KAGVTQTPRYLIKTRGQQVTLSCSPISGHRSVSWYQQTPGQGLQFLFEYFSETQRNKGNFPGRFSGRQFSNSRSEMNVSTLELGDSALYLCASSPGLAVLYEQYFGPGTRLTVT.

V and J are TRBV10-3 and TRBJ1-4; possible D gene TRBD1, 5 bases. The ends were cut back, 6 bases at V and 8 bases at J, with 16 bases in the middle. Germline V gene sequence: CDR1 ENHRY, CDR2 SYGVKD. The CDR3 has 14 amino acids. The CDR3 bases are TGTGCCATCAGCCGGCGCGGAGGGGAGGAAAAACTGTTTTTT. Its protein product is CAISRRGGEEKLFF.

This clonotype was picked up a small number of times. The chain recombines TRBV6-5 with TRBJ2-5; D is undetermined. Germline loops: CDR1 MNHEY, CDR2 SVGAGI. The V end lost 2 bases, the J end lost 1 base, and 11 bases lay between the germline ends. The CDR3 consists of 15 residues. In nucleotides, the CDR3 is TGTGCCAGCAGTTACGATCGCTTTCGCCAAGAGACCCAGTACTTC. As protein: CASSYDRFRQETQYF.

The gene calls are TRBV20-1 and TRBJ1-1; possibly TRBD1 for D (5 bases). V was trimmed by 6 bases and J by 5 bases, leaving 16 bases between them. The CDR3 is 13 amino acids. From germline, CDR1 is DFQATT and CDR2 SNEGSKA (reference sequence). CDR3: CSAPRGGRTEAFF. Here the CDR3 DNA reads TGCAGTGCCCCTCGGGGGGGTCGAACTGAAGCTTTCTTT.

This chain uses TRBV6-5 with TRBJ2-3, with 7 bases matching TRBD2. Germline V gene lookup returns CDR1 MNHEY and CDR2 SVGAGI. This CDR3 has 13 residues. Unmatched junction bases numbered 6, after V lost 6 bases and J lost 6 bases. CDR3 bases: TGTGCCAGCAGGATAAGCGGGGTCGATACGCAGTATTTT. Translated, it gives CASRISGVDTQYF.

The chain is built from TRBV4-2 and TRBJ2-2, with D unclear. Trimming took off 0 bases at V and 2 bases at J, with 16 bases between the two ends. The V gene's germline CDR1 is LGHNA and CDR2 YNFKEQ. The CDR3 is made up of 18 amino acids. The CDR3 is CASSQDGELTSNTGELFF. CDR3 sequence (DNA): TGTGCCAGCAGCCAAGACGGAGAACTAACGAGTAACACCGGGGAGCTGTTTTTT.

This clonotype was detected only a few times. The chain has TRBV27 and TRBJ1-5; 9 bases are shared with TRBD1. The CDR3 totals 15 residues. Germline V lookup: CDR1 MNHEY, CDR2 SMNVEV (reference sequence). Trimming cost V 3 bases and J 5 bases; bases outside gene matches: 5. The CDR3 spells CASSFGTGLDQPQHF. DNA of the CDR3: TGTGCCAGCAGTTTTGGGACAGGGCTCGATCAGCCCCAGCATTTT.

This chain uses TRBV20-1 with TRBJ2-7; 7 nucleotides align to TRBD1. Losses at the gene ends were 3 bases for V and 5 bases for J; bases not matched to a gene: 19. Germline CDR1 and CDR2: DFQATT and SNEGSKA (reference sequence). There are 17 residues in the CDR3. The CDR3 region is CSARASLTGRYEDEQYF. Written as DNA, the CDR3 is TGCAGTGCTAGGGCGTCGCTGACAGGGAGATATGAGGACGAGCAGTACTTC.

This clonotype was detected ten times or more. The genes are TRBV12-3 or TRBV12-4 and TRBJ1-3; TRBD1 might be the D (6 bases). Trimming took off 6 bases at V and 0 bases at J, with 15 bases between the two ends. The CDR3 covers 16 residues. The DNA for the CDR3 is TGTGCCAGCAGCCGACAGGATTCAAACTCTGGAAACACCATATATTTT. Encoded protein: CASSRQDSNSGNTIYF.

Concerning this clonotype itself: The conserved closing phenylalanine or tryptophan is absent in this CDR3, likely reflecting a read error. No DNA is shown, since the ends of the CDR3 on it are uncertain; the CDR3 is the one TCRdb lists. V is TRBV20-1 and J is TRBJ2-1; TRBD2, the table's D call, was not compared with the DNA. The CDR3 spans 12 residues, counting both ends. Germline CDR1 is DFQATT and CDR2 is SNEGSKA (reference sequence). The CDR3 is CSARPLAGGTSI.

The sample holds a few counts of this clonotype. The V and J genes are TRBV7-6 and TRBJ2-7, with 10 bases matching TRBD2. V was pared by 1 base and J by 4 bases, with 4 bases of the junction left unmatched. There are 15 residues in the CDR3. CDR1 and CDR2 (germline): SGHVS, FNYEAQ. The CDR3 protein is CASSLVGAGGYEQYF. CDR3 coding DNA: TGTGCCAGCAGCTTAGTAGGAGCGGGGGGGTACGAGCAGTACTTC.

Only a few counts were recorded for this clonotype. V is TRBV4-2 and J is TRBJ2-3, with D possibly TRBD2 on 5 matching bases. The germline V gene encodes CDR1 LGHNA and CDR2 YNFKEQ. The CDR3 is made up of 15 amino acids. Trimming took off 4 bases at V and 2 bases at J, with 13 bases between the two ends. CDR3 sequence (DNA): TGTGCCAGCAGCCGCGAACAGAGGGACACAGATACGCAGTATTTT. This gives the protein CASSREQRDTDTQYF.

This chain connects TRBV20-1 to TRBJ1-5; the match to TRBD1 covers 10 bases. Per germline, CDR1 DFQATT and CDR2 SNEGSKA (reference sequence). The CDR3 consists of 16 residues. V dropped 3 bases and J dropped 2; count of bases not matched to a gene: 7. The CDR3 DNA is TGCAGTGCTAGGATCCCAGGGACAGGGGGCAATCAGCCCCAGCATTTT. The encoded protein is CSARIPGTGGNQPQHF.

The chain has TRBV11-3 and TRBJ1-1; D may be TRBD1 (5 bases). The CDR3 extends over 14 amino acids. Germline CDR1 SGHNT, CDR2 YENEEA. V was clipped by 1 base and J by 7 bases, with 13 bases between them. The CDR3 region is CASSLGAVDSEAFF. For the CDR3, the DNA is TGTGCCAGCAGCTTAGGGGCAGTTGACAGTGAAGCTTTCTTT. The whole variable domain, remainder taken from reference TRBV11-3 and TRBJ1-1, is EAGVVQSPRYKIIEKKQPVAFWCNPISGHNTLYWYLQNLGQGPELLIRYENEEAVDDSQLPKDRFSAERLKGVDSTLKIQPAELGDSAVYLCASSLGAVDSEAFFGQGTRLTVV.

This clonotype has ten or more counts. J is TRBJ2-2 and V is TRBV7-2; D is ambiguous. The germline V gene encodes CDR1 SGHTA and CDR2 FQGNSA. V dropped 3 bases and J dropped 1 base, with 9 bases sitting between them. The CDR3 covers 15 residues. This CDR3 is CASSLSLGNTGELFF. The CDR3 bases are TGTGCCAGCAGCTTGTCGCTGGGGAACACCGGGGAGCTGTTTTTT.

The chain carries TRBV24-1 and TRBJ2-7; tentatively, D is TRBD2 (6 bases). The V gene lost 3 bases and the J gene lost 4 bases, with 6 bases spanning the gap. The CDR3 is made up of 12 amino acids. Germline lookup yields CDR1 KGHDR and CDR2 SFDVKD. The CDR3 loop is CATSDGGYEQYF. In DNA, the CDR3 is TGTGCCACCAGTGATGGGGGGTACGAGCAGTACTTC.

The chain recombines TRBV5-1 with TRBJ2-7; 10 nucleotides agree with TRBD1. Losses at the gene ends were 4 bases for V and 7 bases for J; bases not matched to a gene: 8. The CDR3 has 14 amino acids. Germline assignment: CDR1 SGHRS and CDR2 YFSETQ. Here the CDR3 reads CASSPTGGAGEQYF. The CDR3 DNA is TGCGCCAGCAGCCCGACAGGGGGCGCGGGAGAGCAGTACTTC.

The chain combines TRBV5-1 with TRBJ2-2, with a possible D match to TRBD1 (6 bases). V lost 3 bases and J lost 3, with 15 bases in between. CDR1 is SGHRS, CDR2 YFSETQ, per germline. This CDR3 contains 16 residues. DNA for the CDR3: TGCGCCAGCAGCTCGGGACCCAAGGGGGACACCGGGGAGCTGTTTTTT. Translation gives CASSSGPKGDTGELFF. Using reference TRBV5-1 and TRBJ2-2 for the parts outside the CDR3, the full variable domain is KAGVTQTPRYLIKTRGQQVTLSCSPISGHRSVSWYQQTPGQGLQFLFEYFSETQRNKGNFPGRFSGRQFSNSRSEMNVSTLELGDSALYLCASSSGPKGDTGELFFGEGSRLTVL.